What follows describes a single T cell receptor (beta chain). This receptor's antigen is unknown. No qualities accompany the bases; no much larger clone lies one base away. Patients with autoimmune disease history or receiving systemic immunosuppression were excluded from the trial. Peripheral blood for TCR sequencing was drawn from every dose cohort at baseline, at cycle 4 day 1 and at cycle 7 day 1. Samples were obtained from an open-label, multicenter, first-in-human phase I dose-escalation trial of ivuxolimab. Adults with locally advanced or metastatic melanoma, renal cell, hepatocellular, or head and neck squamous cell carcinoma were enrolled in the trial. Before TCR sequencing, CD4+ T cells and CD8+ T cells from peripheral blood were sorted into separate populations. Genomic DNA was extracted from sorted cells for sequencing of the TCRbeta CDR3 region. The immunoSEQ Assay was used to sequence the TCRbeta CDR3 regions. The immuneACCESS repertoire file appears here via TCRdb, limited to in-frame rearrangements. These files lack a portion of the clones; in checked studies, under half of the deficit traces to unresolved V genes, and the cause of the others is not known. This sample is represented by approximately 90,000 clones; around 90% of them were singletons. Around 2.6% of the sample comes from the top ten.

CDR1 SGHDT and CDR2 YYEEEE were looked up in the germline V gene. Unmatched junction bases come to 14, with V trimmed by 4 bases and J by 2 bases. Reading from cysteine to phenylalanine, the CDR3 counts 18 amino acids. Only the CDR3 DNA stays, 54 bases, in frame from base 1. This entry belongs to a study of OX40 agonist ivuxolimab in advanced cancers. Looking at the study overall: Ivuxolimab was a fully human IgG2 agonistic monoclonal antibody targeting the costimulatory receptor OX40 (CD134). Intravenous ivuxolimab was administered to patients every 2 weeks at six dose levels: 0.01, 0.1, 0.3, 1.5, 3 and 10 mg/kg. Among the approximately 50 dose-escalation patients, 19 had hepatocellular carcinoma, around 15 melanoma, 9 renal cell carcinoma and 9 head and neck cancer. The dose-escalation cohort was about 87% male with a mean age of roughly 60 years, ranging from roughly 20 to 80. Prior anti-PD-1, anti-PD-L1 or anti-CTLA-4 therapy was permitted, and checkpoint inhibitors had been received by approximately 39% of dose-escalation patients. Partial responses occurred in three dose-escalation patients, of whom one had hepatocellular carcinoma and two had cutaneous melanoma. The point of sequencing TCRbeta in the periphery was to test whether ivuxolimab changed TCR sequence diversity and drove clonal T-cell expansion. The paper describes the monotherapy dose-escalation part (N ≈ 50 patients) of the phase I trial of ivuxolimab.

Beyond this particular receptor, the publication reports: Low levels of normalized T-cell clonal expansion were also shown by some nonresponding patients. Antigen specificity was not determined for the clonally expanded peripheral T cells. On average, CD8+ T cells showed more expanded clones than CD4+ T cells after ivuxolimab. Clonal expansion of both CD4+ and CD8+ blood T cells was observed from baseline to week 6 at doses 0.1 to 3.0 mg/kg. Partial responders in the 0.1-3.0 mg/kg groups had among the lowest normalized peripheral clonal expansion, especially among CD8+ T cells.

Here the sequenced sample was CD4+ or CD8+ T cells sorted from blood, taken in a trial of the OX40 agonist ivuxolimab. The chain links TRBV5-6 with TRBJ2-5; the junction holds 10 bases that match TRBD2. The receptor was isolated from an adult with an advanced solid tumor such as melanoma, head and neck, liver or kidney cancer. The bases are TGTGCCAGCAGCCCAGGACGGCCTAGCGGGAGCGATCAAGAGACCCAGTACTTC. Its protein reads: CASSPGRPSGSDQETQYF. Beyond the CDR3, the reference TRBV5-6 and TRBJ2-5 genes provide the residues; the full variable domain reads: DAGVTQSPTHLIKTRGQQVTLRCSPKSGHDTVSWYQQALGQGPQFIFQYYEEEERQRGNFPDRFSGHQFPNYSSELNVNALLLGDSALYLCASSPGRPSGSDQETQYFGPGTRLLVL.